The sequence of this T cell receptor (beta chain) was determined in a study of technical replicates of blood from a handful of donors. Assay: immunoSEQ multiplex PCR; the TCRdb copy retains only in-frame clones and omits some. The profile shows 74,000 or so clones, 96% of them singletons. Only one count was recorded for this clone. V was cut by 2 bases and J by 0 bases, with 6 bases left in between. Germline CDR1 is SEHNR and CDR2 is FQNEAQ (reference sequence). CDR3 length: 14 residues. The sequence derives from a human donor in good health. The chain couples TRBV7-9 to TRBJ2-3; D is perhaps TRBD1 (5 bases). The sample taken for sequencing was T cells isolated from PBMCs. Written as DNA, the CDR3 is TGTGCCAGCAGCTTACAGGGAAGCACAGATACGCAGTATTTT. Amino acids: CASSLQGSTDTQYF.